This is a list of T cell receptor beta chains from one sample in a study of T cells in Graves' hyperthyroidism and ophthalmopathy. TCRdb re-called the multiplex PCR reads through MiXCR, storing one row per CDR3 protein. This sample has hundreds of thousands of distinct CDR3 sequences; around 20% occur once, and the top ten carry approximately 15%. The sequenced sample consisted of blood. Every receptor here comes from a woman between 45 and 60 years old with Graves' hyperthyroidism that later progressed to Graves' ophthalmopathy. CDR3s include the opening cysteine and the closing phenylalanine or tryptophan. D genes are given only for firm matches. A clone size is listed for some rows: how often the clone was seen (once, few, many), or a class if it is expanded.

d_call: TRBD1; clone_size: .; v_call: TRBV24-1; j_call: TRBJ2-5; cdr3_aa: CATSDPGDSKQETQYF; cdr3_nt: TGTGCCACCAGTGATCCTGGGGACAGCAAACAAGAGACCCAGTACTTC
d_call: .; clone_size: .; v_call: TRBV6-1; j_call: TRBJ1-6; cdr3_aa: CASSTRLGANSPLHF; cdr3_nt: TGTGCCAGCAGTACACGACTGGGGGCGAATTCACCCCTCCACTTT
d_call: TRBD1; clone_size: .; v_call: TRBV6-1; j_call: TRBJ2-1; cdr3_aa: CASMRGTGDEQFF; cdr3_nt: TGTGCCAGCATGAGGGGCACAGGGGATGAGCAGTTCTTC
d_call: .; clone_size: few; v_call: TRBV4-2; j_call: TRBJ2-5; cdr3_aa: CASSQQPAGQQETQYF; cdr3_nt: TGTGCCAGCAGCCAACAGCCAGCGGGCCAGCAAGAGACCCAGTACTTC
d_call: .; clone_size: .; v_call: TRBV4-1; j_call: TRBJ1-2; cdr3_aa: CASSQDKDQASNYGYTF; cdr3_nt: TGCGCCAGCAGCCAAGATAAAGATCAGGCGTCTAACTATGGCTACACCTTC
d_call: TRBD1; clone_size: few; v_call: TRBV7-2; j_call: TRBJ2-2; cdr3_aa: CASTLDRGLTGELFF; cdr3_nt: TGTGCCAGCACCTTGGACAGGGGGCTCACCGGGGAGCTGTTTTTT
d_call: TRBD1; clone_size: .; v_call: TRBV12-3/TRBV12-4; j_call: TRBJ2-2; cdr3_aa: CASRLPGTGGSYSTGELFF; cdr3_nt: TGTGCCAGCAGGCTCCCCGGGACAGGGGGCTCGTATAGCACCGGGGAGCTGTTTTTT
d_call: .; clone_size: few; v_call: TRBV20-1; j_call: TRBJ2-5; cdr3_aa: CSAPAAPPETQYF; cdr3_nt: TGCAGTGCACCCGCGGCGCCCCCAGAGACCCAGTACTTC
d_call: .; clone_size: .; v_call: TRBV19; j_call: TRBJ1-5; cdr3_aa: CASSSPPPPDQHF; cdr3_nt: TGTGCCAGTAGTAGCCCGCCTCCGCCGGACCAGCATTTT
d_call: TRBD2; clone_size: many; v_call: TRBV10-1; j_call: TRBJ2-7; cdr3_aa: CASSDPAGGSYEQYF; cdr3_nt: TGCGCCAGCAGTGATCCAGCGGGGGGCTCCTACGAGCAGTACTTC
d_call: .; clone_size: .; v_call: TRBV5-1; j_call: TRBJ1-5; cdr3_aa: CASSLQGIGSNQPQHF; cdr3_nt: TGCGCCAGCAGCTTGCAAGGGATCGGGAGCAATCAGCCCCAGCATTTT
d_call: .; clone_size: .; v_call: TRBV20-1; j_call: TRBJ2-7; cdr3_aa: CSATGAANSHEQYF; cdr3_nt: TGCAGTGCTACAGGGGCCGCGAATTCCCACGAGCAGTACTTC
d_call: .; clone_size: .; v_call: TRBV19; j_call: TRBJ1-4; cdr3_aa: CASSPEGALELFF; cdr3_nt: TGTGCCAGTAGCCCAGAAGGGGCGTTGGAACTGTTTTTT
d_call: .; clone_size: .; v_call: TRBV6-1; j_call: TRBJ1-5; cdr3_aa: CASSETGWASNQPQHF; cdr3_nt: TGTGCCAGCAGTGAAACAGGTTGGGCAAGCAATCAGCCCCAGCATTTT
d_call: .; clone_size: .; v_call: TRBV20-1; j_call: TRBJ1-3; cdr3_aa: CSARVPGNTIYF; cdr3_nt: TGCAGTGCTAGAGTCCCAGGAAACACCATATATTTT
d_call: .; clone_size: many; v_call: TRBV11-2; j_call: TRBJ2-3; cdr3_aa: CASSLPPGAQYF; cdr3_nt: TGTGCCAGCAGCTTACCCCCGGGGGCGCAGTATTTT
d_call: .; clone_size: .; v_call: TRBV5-1; j_call: TRBJ2-1; cdr3_aa: CASSEQLGQHNEQFF; cdr3_nt: TGCGCCAGCAGCGAACAACTAGGACAGCACAATGAGCAGTTCTTC
d_call: .; clone_size: few; v_call: TRBV6-1; j_call: TRBJ2-2; cdr3_aa: CASSIGLLNTGELFF; cdr3_nt: TGTGCCAGCAGTATAGGACTACTTAACACCGGGGAGCTATTTTTT
d_call: TRBD1; clone_size: .; v_call: TRBV5-1; j_call: TRBJ2-2; cdr3_aa: CASSSRQGGSGELFF; cdr3_nt: TGCGCCAGCAGTTCGAGACAGGGGGGAAGCGGGGAGCTGTTTTTT
d_call: TRBD1; clone_size: many; v_call: TRBV6-1; j_call: TRBJ1-1; cdr3_aa: CASDRARNTEAFF; cdr3_nt: TGTGCCAGCGACAGGGCGAGGAACACTGAAGCTTTCTTT
d_call: .; clone_size: many; v_call: TRBV6-6; j_call: TRBJ1-2; cdr3_aa: CASSYARGGGYTF; cdr3_nt: TGTGCCAGCAGTTACGCCAGGGGAGGTGGCTACACCTTC
d_call: .; clone_size: few; v_call: TRBV7-9; j_call: TRBJ2-2; cdr3_aa: CASSHIPRDSSTNTGELFF; cdr3_nt: TGTGCCAGCAGCCATATCCCAAGGGACTCTTCCACGAACACCGGGGAGCTGTTTTTT
d_call: .; clone_size: .; v_call: TRBV10-1; j_call: TRBJ2-7; cdr3_aa: CASSDGDNSYEQYF; cdr3_nt: TGCGCCAGCAGTGATGGGGACAACTCCTACGAGCAGTACTTC
d_call: .; clone_size: few; v_call: TRBV5-1; j_call: TRBJ1-3; cdr3_aa: CASSLDRVNSGNTIYF; cdr3_nt: TGCGCCAGCAGCTTGGACAGGGTGAACTCTGGAAACACCATATATTTT
d_call: TRBD1; clone_size: many; v_call: TRBV12-3/TRBV12-4; j_call: TRBJ1-5; cdr3_aa: CASSRQGVNQPQHF; cdr3_nt: TGTGCCAGCAGTAGACAGGGAGTGAATCAGCCCCAGCATTTT
d_call: .; clone_size: few; v_call: TRBV6-1; j_call: TRBJ1-1; cdr3_aa: CASSLNGVYTEAFF; cdr3_nt: TGTGCCAGCTCCCTAAATGGGGTATACACTGAAGCTTTCTTT
d_call: TRBD2; clone_size: .; v_call: TRBV4-1; j_call: TRBJ2-5; cdr3_aa: CASSQGISIAGAQETQYF; cdr3_nt: TGCGCCAGCAGCCAAGGAATTTCGATAGCGGGGGCCCAAGAGACCCAGTACTTC
d_call: .; clone_size: many; v_call: TRBV5-5; j_call: TRBJ2-5; cdr3_aa: CASSLEPEETQYF; cdr3_nt: TGTGCCAGCAGCTTGGAACCAGAAGAGACCCAGTACTTC
d_call: .; clone_size: many; v_call: TRBV2; j_call: TRBJ2-6; cdr3_aa: CASSDQTGSGANVLTF; cdr3_nt: TGTGCCAGCAGTGACCAGACGGGCTCTGGGGCCAACGTCCTGACTTTC
d_call: .; clone_size: .; v_call: TRBV5-4; j_call: TRBJ2-1; cdr3_aa: CASSSEDGGSYNEQFF; cdr3_nt: TGTGCCAGCAGCTCCGAGGACGGAGGGTCTTACAATGAGCAGTTCTTC
d_call: .; clone_size: .; v_call: TRBV12-3/TRBV12-4; j_call: TRBJ2-6; cdr3_aa: CASSNISGANVLTF; cdr3_nt: TGTGCCAGCAGCAACATCTCTGGGGCCAACGTCCTGACTTTC
d_call: TRBD1; clone_size: few; v_call: TRBV6-1; j_call: TRBJ1-2; cdr3_aa: CASSRGGRGEHGYTF; cdr3_nt: TGTGCCAGCAGCAGGGGTGGCAGGGGGGAGCATGGCTACACCTTC
d_call: .; clone_size: many; v_call: TRBV5-1; j_call: TRBJ2-7; cdr3_aa: CASSPSRGMVIYEQYF; cdr3_nt: TGCGCCAGCAGCCCATCAAGGGGAATGGTGATCTACGAGCAGTACTTC
d_call: TRBD1; clone_size: .; v_call: TRBV2; j_call: TRBJ2-7; cdr3_aa: CASRAGTGNSEQYF; cdr3_nt: TGTGCCAGCAGAGCCGGGACAGGGAATTCCGAGCAGTACTTC
d_call: .; clone_size: many; v_call: TRBV11-2; j_call: TRBJ1-5; cdr3_aa: CASSLGRSNQPQHF; cdr3_nt: TGTGCCAGCAGCCTGGGACGGAGCAATCAGCCCCAGCATTTT
d_call: .; clone_size: .; v_call: TRBV11-2; j_call: TRBJ1-1; cdr3_aa: CASSLRRLGTSTEAFF; cdr3_nt: TGTGCCAGCAGCTTAAGGAGGTTGGGGACTAGCACTGAAGCTTTCTTT
d_call: TRBD2; clone_size: many; v_call: TRBV11-3; j_call: TRBJ2-3; cdr3_aa: CASSLAGGGAEDTQYF; cdr3_nt: TGTGCCAGCAGCTTAGCCGGCGGGGGGGCCGAGGATACGCAGTATTTT
d_call: .; clone_size: many; v_call: TRBV3-1; j_call: TRBJ2-4; cdr3_aa: CASSRGHLDIQYF; cdr3_nt: TGTGCCAGCAGCCGGGGGCATTTAGACATTCAGTACTTC
d_call: .; clone_size: .; v_call: TRBV6-2/TRBV6-3; j_call: TRBJ1-1; cdr3_aa: CASSYMENTEAFF; cdr3_nt: TGTGCCAGCAGTTATATGGAAAACACTGAAGCTTTCTTT
d_call: TRBD1; clone_size: few; v_call: TRBV19; j_call: TRBJ1-5; cdr3_aa: CASSILQGNQPQHF; cdr3_nt: TGTGCCAGTAGTATATTACAGGGGAATCAGCCCCAGCATTTT
d_call: .; clone_size: many; v_call: TRBV12-3/TRBV12-4; j_call: TRBJ1-1; cdr3_aa: CASSPYRANTEAFF; cdr3_nt: TGTGCCAGCAGTCCTTACAGGGCTAACACTGAAGCTTTCTTT
d_call: .; clone_size: .; v_call: TRBV5-6; j_call: TRBJ1-1; cdr3_aa: CASSLPPDPDTEAFF; cdr3_nt: TGTGCCAGCAGCTTGCCCCCGGACCCGGACACTGAAGCTTTCTTT
d_call: .; clone_size: .; v_call: TRBV19; j_call: TRBJ1-5; cdr3_aa: CASRIQGRSNQPQHF; cdr3_nt: TGTGCCAGTAGAATACAAGGACGTAGCAATCAGCCCCAGCATTTT
d_call: TRBD2; clone_size: .; v_call: TRBV25-1; j_call: TRBJ2-1; cdr3_aa: CASSDSSGGYNEQFF; cdr3_nt: TGTGCCAGCAGTGATAGTAGCGGGGGATACAATGAGCAGTTCTTC